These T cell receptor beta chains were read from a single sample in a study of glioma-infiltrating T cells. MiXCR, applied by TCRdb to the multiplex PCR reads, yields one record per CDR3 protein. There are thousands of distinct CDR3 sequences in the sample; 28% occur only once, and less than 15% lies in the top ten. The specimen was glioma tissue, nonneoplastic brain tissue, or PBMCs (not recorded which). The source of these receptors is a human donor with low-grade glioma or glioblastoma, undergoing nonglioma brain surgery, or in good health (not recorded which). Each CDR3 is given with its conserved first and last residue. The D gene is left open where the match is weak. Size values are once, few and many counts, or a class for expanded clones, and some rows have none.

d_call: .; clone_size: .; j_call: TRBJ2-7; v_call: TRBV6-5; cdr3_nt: TGTGCCCGCATTTCCCTGTCCTCCTCCGAGCCTTCCTTC; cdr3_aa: CARISLSSSEPSF
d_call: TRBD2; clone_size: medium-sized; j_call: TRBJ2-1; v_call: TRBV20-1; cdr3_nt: TGCAGTGCTAGAGGTTACATTTTTGCGGGAGCCGACAATGAGCAGTTCTTC; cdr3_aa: CSARGYIFAGADNEQFF
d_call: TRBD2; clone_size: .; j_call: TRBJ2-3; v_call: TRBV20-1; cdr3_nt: TGCAGTGCCGGGGCTAGCGGGAGAACGCAGTATTTT; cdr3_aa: CSAGASGRTQYF
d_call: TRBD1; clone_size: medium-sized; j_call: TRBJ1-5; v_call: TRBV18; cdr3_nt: TGTGCCAGCTCACCTTTAGGACAGGGTAATCAGCCCCAGCATTTT; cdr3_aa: CASSPLGQGNQPQHF
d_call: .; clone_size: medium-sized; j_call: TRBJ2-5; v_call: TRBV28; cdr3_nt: TGTGCCAGCAGGACTAGCCAAGAGACCCAGTACTTC; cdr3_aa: CASRTSQETQYF
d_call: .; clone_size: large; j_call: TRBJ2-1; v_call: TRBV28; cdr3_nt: TGTGCCAGCAGGAGCTCCTACAATGAGCAGTTCTTC; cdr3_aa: CASRSSYNEQFF
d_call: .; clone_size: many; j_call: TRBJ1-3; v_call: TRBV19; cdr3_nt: TGTGCCACATACTCATATTCTGGAAACACCATATATTTT; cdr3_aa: CATYSYSGNTIYF
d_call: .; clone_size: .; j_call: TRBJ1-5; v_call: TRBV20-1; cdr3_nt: TGCAGTGCTCGCGATCCAGGACTAATCAAGCAGCCCCAGCATTTT; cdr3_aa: CSARDPGLIKQPQHF
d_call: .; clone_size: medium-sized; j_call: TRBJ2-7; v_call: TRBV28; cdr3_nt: TGTGCCAGCAGGGAGGGTTACGAGCAGTACTTC; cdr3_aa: CASREGYEQYF
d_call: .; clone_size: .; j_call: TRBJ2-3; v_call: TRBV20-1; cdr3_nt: TGCAGTGCTAGAGATCCGACGGGGAGGAGCACAGCTCCGCAGTATTTT; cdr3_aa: CSARDPTGRSTAPQYF
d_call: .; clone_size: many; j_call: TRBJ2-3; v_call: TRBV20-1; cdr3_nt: TGCAGTGCTAGAGACATTGGCACAGATACGCAGTATTTT; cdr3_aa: CSARDIGTDTQYF
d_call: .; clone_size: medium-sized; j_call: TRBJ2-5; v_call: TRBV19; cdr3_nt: TGTGCCAGTAGTATCCAGGGGGACTTCCAAGAGACCCAGTACTTC; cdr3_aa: CASSIQGDFQETQYF
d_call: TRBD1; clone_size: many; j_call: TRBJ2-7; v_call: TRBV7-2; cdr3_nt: TGTGCCAGCAGCCCGACAGGGAGCGAGCAGTACTTC; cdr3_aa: CASSPTGSEQYF
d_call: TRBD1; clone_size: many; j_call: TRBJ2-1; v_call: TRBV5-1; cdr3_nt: TGCGCCAGCAGCTTGCGCATGACAGGGTTGGATGAGCAGTTCTTC; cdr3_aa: CASSLRMTGLDEQFF
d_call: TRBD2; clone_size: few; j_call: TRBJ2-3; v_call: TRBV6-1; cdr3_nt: TGTGCCAGCAGTGTTCTAGCGGGGGTCACAGATACGCAGTATTTT; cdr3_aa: CASSVLAGVTDTQYF
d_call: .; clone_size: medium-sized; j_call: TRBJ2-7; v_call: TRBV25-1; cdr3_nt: TGTGCCAGCATGCGACGGTCGGGCTTC; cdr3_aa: CASMRRSGF
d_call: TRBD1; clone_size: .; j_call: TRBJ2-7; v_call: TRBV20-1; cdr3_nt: TGCAGTGCTAGACAACTAACAGGGGGCGATTTCTACGAGCAGTACTTC; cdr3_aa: CSARQLTGGDFYEQYF
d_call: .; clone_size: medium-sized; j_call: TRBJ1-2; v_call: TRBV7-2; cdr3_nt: TGTGCCAGCAGCAACCAAGGACAGAACTATGGCTACACCTTC; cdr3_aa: CASSNQGQNYGYTF
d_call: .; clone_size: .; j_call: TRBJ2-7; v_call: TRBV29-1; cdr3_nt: TGCAGCGTGGGGTGTGCTTTAAGGTGGCACTACGAGCAGTACTTC; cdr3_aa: CSVGCALRWHYEQYF
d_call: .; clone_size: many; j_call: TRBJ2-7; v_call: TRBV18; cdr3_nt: TGTGCCAGCTCACGGGGGACTTCCTACGAGCAGTACTTC; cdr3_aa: CASSRGTSYEQYF
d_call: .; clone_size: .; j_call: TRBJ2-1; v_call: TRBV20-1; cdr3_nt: TGCAGTCCTAGAGGTCCCCGCCTCCGCAGTGAGCAGTTCTTC; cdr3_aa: CSPRGPRLRSEQFF
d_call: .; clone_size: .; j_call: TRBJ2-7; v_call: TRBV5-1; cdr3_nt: TGCGCCAGCCCTCCGGGACGGTACGAGCAGTACTTC; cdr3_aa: CASPPGRYEQYF
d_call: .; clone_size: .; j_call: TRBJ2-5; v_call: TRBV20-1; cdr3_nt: TGCAGTGCTCTTAAAAAAGAGACCCAGTACTTC; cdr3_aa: CSALKKETQYF
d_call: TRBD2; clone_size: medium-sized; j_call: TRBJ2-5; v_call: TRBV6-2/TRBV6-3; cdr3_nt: TGTGCCAGCAAACCCTCGGCGGGAGTAGAGACCCAGTACTTC; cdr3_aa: CASKPSAGVETQYF
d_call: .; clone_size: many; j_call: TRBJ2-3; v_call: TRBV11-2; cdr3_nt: TGTGCCAGCAGCTTAAAGGTGTCTAGCCGCTCAGATACGCAGTATTTT; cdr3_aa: CASSLKVSSRSDTQYF
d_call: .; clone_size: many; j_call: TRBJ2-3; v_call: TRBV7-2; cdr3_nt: TGTGCCAGCAGCCGCGACAGAGATACGCAGTATTTT; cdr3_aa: CASSRDRDTQYF
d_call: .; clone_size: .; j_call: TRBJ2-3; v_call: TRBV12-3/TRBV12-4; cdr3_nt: TGTGCCAGCAGCGCTTCGTACACAGATACGCAGTATTTT; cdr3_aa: CASSASYTDTQYF
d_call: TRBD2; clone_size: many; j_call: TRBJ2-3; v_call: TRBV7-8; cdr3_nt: TGTGCCAGCAGCTCCACCGGGGGCTTAGCGGGGCTTGTAGATACGCAGTATTTT; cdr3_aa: CASSSTGGLAGLVDTQYF
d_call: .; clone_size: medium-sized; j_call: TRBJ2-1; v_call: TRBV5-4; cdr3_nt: TGTGCCAGCAGCTTGGTGGGTGAGCAGTTCTTC; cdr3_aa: CASSLVGEQFF
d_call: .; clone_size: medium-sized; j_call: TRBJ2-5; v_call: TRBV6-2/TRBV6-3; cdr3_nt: TGTGCCAGCAGTCTCCGACAGAACCAAGAGACCCAGTACTTC; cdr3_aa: CASSLRQNQETQYF
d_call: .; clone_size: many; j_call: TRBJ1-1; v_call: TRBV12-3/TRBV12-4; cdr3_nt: TGTGCCAGCACCCTACAAAGGAACACTGAAGCTTTCTTT; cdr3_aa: CASTLQRNTEAFF
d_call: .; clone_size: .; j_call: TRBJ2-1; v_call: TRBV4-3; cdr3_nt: TGCGCCAGCAGCCAAGTCGGTGGGGCAGGGGCCCTCAATGAGCAGTTCTTC; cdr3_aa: CASSQVGGAGALNEQFF